There are a few counts of the clone carrying this TCR beta chain. Its target is unknown. This sample was included in a study of beta chain features in type 1 diabetes. Study-wide results and limits: Naive, central memory and Treg TCRB repertoires appeared more alike in patients than in healthy donors. Possibly, sequencing cDNA over-represented cells that had high TCR expression levels.

The germline V and J ends were trimmed by 4 bases and 4 bases, with 16 bases remaining between them. Per germline, CDR1 LGHNA and CDR2 YNFKEQ. This CDR3 region has 15 residues. Every isolated RNA sample was fully reverse transcribed, so sequencing captured expressed TCRB transcripts. Data came from immunoSEQ multiplex PCR; TCRdb stores just in-frame clones and leaves some out. Of fewer than 650,000 clones listed, about a sixth were seen once; the top ten hold approximately 0.093%. The source is a man younger than 35 in good health. The sample was naive CD4+ T cells from blood. This chain uses TRBV4-2 with TRBJ1-2; TRBD1 is a possible D gene (6 bases). This CDR3 reads CASSPGRGQGYGYTF. In nucleotides, the CDR3 is TGTGCCAGCAGCCCCGGGCGGGGGCAAGGCTATGGCTACACCTTC.